The rows below give T cell receptor beta chains drawn from one sample of a study of blood T cell repertoires in COVID-19. Assay used: immunoSEQ multiplex PCR; TCRdb lists only in-frame clones, some missing. The sample contains approximately 280,000 clones, approximately 90% of which appear only once. The sequenced sample was peripheral blood. The receptor source for this set is a man in his forties or fifties with acute or convalescent COVID-19. The CDR3 runs from the conserved cysteine through the conserved F or W. A D gene is named only where the DNA matches it firmly. A row's size may be missing; if present it is once, few, many or a size class.

CDR3nt,CDR3aa,j_gene,abundance,d_gene,len,v_gene
TGTGCCAGCAGGAACAGGGACTCTGGAAACACCATATATTTT,CASRNRDSGNTIYF,TRBJ1-3,-,-,14,TRBV3-1/TRBV3-2
TGCGCCAGCAGCCAAGGGGACAGTCCTAGCAATCAGCCCCAGCATTTT,CASSQGDSPSNQPQHF,TRBJ1-5,-,TRBD1,16,TRBV4-1
TGTGCCAGCAGGGAGGGGGGGGACTCTTCCTACGAGCAGTACTTC,CASREGGDSSYEQYF,TRBJ2-7,once,-,15,TRBV2
TGTGCCAGCAGCTTCAAACCCCAGGGTGAAGCTTTCTTT,CASSFKPQGEAFF,TRBJ1-1,-,-,13,TRBV7-2
TGTGCCAGCAGCTTGGAAGCGGAGGCCGAGCAGTACTTC,CASSLEAEAEQYF,TRBJ2-7,-,-,13,TRBV7-7
TGTGCCAGCAGCCAAGATCGGCACAGCTACTATGGCTACACCTTC,CASSQDRHSYYGYTF,TRBJ1-2,-,-,15,TRBV14
TGCAGCGTGGACAGTTTTTCTGGAAACACCATATATTTT,CSVDSFSGNTIYF,TRBJ1-3,-,-,13,TRBV29-1
TGTGCCAGTAGTATCTTGGGGCTGTCCTACGAGCAGTACTTC,CASSILGLSYEQYF,TRBJ2-7,-,-,14,TRBV19
TGCGCCAGCAGCATCTCCCTAGCGGGGGGGCCTGTCTACGAGCAGTACTTC,CASSISLAGGPVYEQYF,TRBJ2-7,-,TRBD2,17,TRBV5-1
TGTGCCAGCAGCCGGGGACAGGGGGATGAAAAACTGTTTTTT,CASSRGQGDEKLFF,TRBJ1-4,-,TRBD1,14,TRBV6-5
TGTGCCAGCAGTTTAGGGACAGGCCATCAGCCCCAGCATTTT,CASSLGTGHQPQHF,TRBJ1-5,-,TRBD1,14,TRBV27
TGTGCCAGCAGCCCGACAGGGGTCATAGGCAATGAGCAGTTCTTC,CASSPTGVIGNEQFF,TRBJ2-1,-,TRBD1,15,TRBV27
TGTGCCAGCAGCCACGTAGACAGGGTGAACACTGAAGCTTTCTTT,CASSHVDRVNTEAFF,TRBJ1-1,-,TRBD1,15,TRBV3-1/TRBV3-2
TGTGCCACCAGCAGAGGAGGACAGGTAGACGAGCAGTACTTC,CATSRGGQVDEQYF,TRBJ2-7,-,TRBD1,14,TRBV15
TGTGCCAGCAAAAGTGCACTCTCTACTGGAAACACCATATATTTT,CASKSALSTGNTIYF,TRBJ1-3,-,-,15,TRBV6-5
TGTGCCAGCAGCCAAGATCCCTCGCGGGCCGGGGAGCTGTTTTTT,CASSQDPSRAGELFF,TRBJ2-2,once,-,15,TRBV4-2
TGTGCCAGCAGTCGGCAGGCGAACACCGGGGAGCTGTTTTTT,CASSRQANTGELFF,TRBJ2-2,-,-,14,TRBV14
TGTGCCAGCTCGCTTGGGAGGGGCCCAGGCGGTCAGCCCCAGCATTTT,CASSLGRGPGGQPQHF,TRBJ1-5,few,-,16,TRBV18
TGTGCCAGCAGTTACCCTGGGACTAGCTTTGGCACAGATACGCAGTATTTT,CASSYPGTSFGTDTQYF,TRBJ2-3,once,TRBD2,17,TRBV2
TGTGCCGTAAGTCGGGGAAGGGGGCGCGACAATGAGCAGTTCTTC,CAVSRGRGRDNEQFF,TRBJ2-1,few,TRBD1,15,TRBV6-5
TGTGCCACCAGCATAGACCCGAATTCACCCCTCCACTTT,CATSIDPNSPLHF,TRBJ1-6,once,-,13,TRBV15
TGTGCCAGCAAAGGGGATAGCAATCAGCCCCAGCATTTT,CASKGDSNQPQHF,TRBJ1-5,-,-,13,TRBV6-5
TGTGCCAGCAGTTCCGGACAGGGTAGAGCCGGGGAGCTGTTTTTT,CASSSGQGRAGELFF,TRBJ2-2,-,TRBD1,15,TRBV6-2/TRBV6-3
TGTGCCAGCAGCTCCTCGTACAGGGGGGCGGGTGAAAAACTGTTTTTT,CASSSSYRGAGEKLFF,TRBJ1-4,-,TRBD1,16,TRBV3-1/TRBV3-2
TGTGCCAGCAGTAATGGCCAGGTCAGGGGGAACTATGGCTACACCTTC,CASSNGQVRGNYGYTF,TRBJ1-2,-,TRBD1,16,TRBV25-1
TGTGCCAGCAGCGCGGGACCGAGCTCCTACAATGAGCAGTTCTTC,CASSAGPSSYNEQFF,TRBJ2-1,-,-,15,TRBV2
TGTGCCAGCAGGACAGGGTACGGAAACACCATATATTTT,CASRTGYGNTIYF,TRBJ1-3,-,TRBD1,13,TRBV12-3/TRBV12-4
TGTGCCAGCAGTTTAATAGCTAACTATGGCTACACCTTC,CASSLIANYGYTF,TRBJ1-2,-,-,13,TRBV27
TGCGCCAGCAGCTCTCTCATGGAGGGTCTCACCGGGGAGCTGTTTTTT,CASSSLMEGLTGELFF,TRBJ2-2,-,-,16,TRBV5-1
TGCGCCAGCAGCCTCGGGGAGACCCAGTACTTC,CASSLGETQYF,TRBJ2-5,-,-,11,TRBV10-1
TGTGCCAGCAGCAGATCGGGGGGACTAGATACGCAGTATTTT,CASSRSGGLDTQYF,TRBJ2-3,-,-,14,TRBV21-1
TGTGCCACCAGCAGAGATCACCTAAAGGGGTATGGCTACACCTTC,CATSRDHLKGYGYTF,TRBJ1-2,-,-,15,TRBV15
TGCGCCAGCAGCTTGACGTACGGCAGGGAAGAGACCCAGTACTTC,CASSLTYGREETQYF,TRBJ2-5,-,-,15,TRBV5-1
TGTGCCAGTAATTCCGAGGCTGCAAGCTCCTATAATTCACCCCTCCACTTT,CASNSEAASSYNSPLHF,TRBJ1-6,-,-,17,TRBV19
TGTGCCAGCAACTTGGGACAGGGATTCTATGGCTACACCTTC,CASNLGQGFYGYTF,TRBJ1-2,few,TRBD1,14,TRBV4-2
TGTGCCAGCAGCTTTAACAGGGGAATAACGACAGACTCTTCCTACGAGCAGTACTTC,CASSFNRGITTDSSYEQYF,TRBJ2-7,once,TRBD1,19,TRBV7-8
TGTGCCAGCAGTTGGGAACAGGAAAATCAGCCCCAGCATTTT,CASSWEQENQPQHF,TRBJ1-5,-,-,14,TRBV2